The 7 T cell receptor beta chains listed next were all sequenced from one sample in a study of identical twins. TCRdb reanalysed the 5' RACE reads using MiXCR and keeps one entry per CDR3 protein. The profile shows more than 400,000 distinct CDR3 sequences, 15% of them singletons. This same sample was also part of a study on yellow fever vaccine responses in identical twins.

Sequenced input: CD4+ T cells sorted from blood. The receptor source for this set is a woman younger than 35 in good health.

This chain connects TRBV5-1 to TRBJ2-7; TRBD1 aligns across 9 bases. Trimming cost V 0 bases and J 6 bases; bases outside gene matches: 7. The CDR3 sequence is 15 residues long. Germline V lookup: CDR1 SGHRS, CDR2 YFSETQ. CDR3 coding DNA: TGCGCCAGCAGCTTGGCCCTTGGGACAGGGATCGAGCAGTACTTC. Translating gives CASSLALGTGIEQYF.

The chain links TRBV29-1 to TRBJ2-5; D perhaps matches TRBD2 (6 bases). Germline V CDR1 and CDR2: SQVTM, ANQGSEA. This CDR3 contains 14 residues. Trimming pared 7 bases from V and 4 bases from J, leaving 19 bases between. This chain's CDR3 is CSAHSGGPGETQYF. CDR3 nucleotides: TGCAGCGCACATTCCGGAGGGCCGGGAGAGACCCAGTACTTC. The entire variable domain, with the rest obtained from reference TRBV29-1 and TRBJ2-5, is as follows: SAVISQKPSRDICQRGTSLTIQCQVDSQVTMMFWYRQQPGQSLTLIATANQGSEATYESGFVIDKFPISRPNLTFSTLTVSNMSPEDSSIYLCSAHSGGPGETQYFGPGTRLLVL.

The chain uses TRBV11-2 and TRBJ2-1; D possibly corresponds to TRBD2 (5 bases). The V gene lost 4 bases and the J gene lost 8 bases, with 15 bases spanning the gap. CDR1 is SGHAT and CDR2 is FQNNGV in the germline V gene. CDR3 length: 14 amino acids. The CDR3: CASSWVRTVDEQFF. As DNA, the CDR3 is TGTGCCAGCAGCTGGGTACGGACTGTAGATGAGCAGTTCTTC.

This clonotype was recorded a few times. The rearrangement uses TRBV7-2 and TRBJ2-1, with D hard to call. CDR1 and CDR2 (germline): SGHTA, FQGNSA. Trimming removed 7 bases at V and 1 base at J, with 11 bases between. The CDR3 length is 14 residues. CDR3 DNA sequence: TGTACCAGCACCATCATAGGATCCTACAATGAGCAGTTCTTC. As protein: CTSTIIGSYNEQFF.

This clonotype was detected a few times. The chain joins TRBV12-3 or TRBV12-4 to TRBJ1-1; no clear D. Trimming took off 3 bases at V and 10 bases at J, with 18 bases between the two ends. This CDR3 is built from 14 residues. For the CDR3, the DNA is TGTGCCAGCAGTTTGGCGGACGGCTCTCTGGGAGCTTTCTTT. It codes for CASSLADGSLGAFF.

This clonotype was counted ten times or more. The rearrangement joins TRBV2 to TRBJ1-1; 9 nucleotides line up with TRBD1. CDR1 and CDR2 (germline): SNHLY, FYNNEI. V dropped 8 bases and J dropped 6; count of bases not matched to a gene: 7. The length of the CDR3 is 13 residues. Written as DNA, the CDR3 is TGTGCCAGCCACGGGACAGGGCGGGCTGAAGCTTTCTTT. This translates into CASHGTGRAEAFF.

This clonotype was picked up a small number of times. This chain connects TRBV4-1 to TRBJ2-5; no reliable D call. Germline loops: CDR1 MGHRA, CDR2 YSYEKL. This CDR3 is 15 amino acids long. V lost 0 bases to trimming and J lost 1 base, with 9 bases between them. CDR3 in DNA: TGCGCCAGCAGCCAAGATCCACTTTTCCAAGAGACCCAGTACTTC. Amino acid sequence: CASSQDPLFQETQYF.